This is a list of T cell receptor beta chains from one sample in a study of spatial heterogeneity in lung cancer. MiXCR was run by TCRdb on the 5' RACE reads, yielding one entry per CDR3 protein. The sample lists approximately 8,500 distinct CDR3 sequences; around 5.7% were seen once. The specimen comprised lung tumor tissue, sampled at surgery. These TCRs come from a male donor with early-stage non-small cell lung cancer. CDR3s include the opening cysteine and the closing phenylalanine or tryptophan. D genes are given only for firm matches. Only part of the rows carry a size: once, few, many, or a class if the clone is expanded.

clone size | J gene | V gene | D gene | CDR3 protein | CDR3 DNA
few | TRBJ2-7 | TRBV4-3 | . | CASSQDGRAYEQYF | TGCGCCAGCAGCCAAGACGGCAGGGCCTACGAGCAGTACTTC
many | TRBJ2-2 | TRBV27 | . | CASSLERGDTGELFF | TGTGCCAGCAGTTTGGAAAGAGGGGACACCGGGGAGCTGTTTTTT
. | TRBJ2-2 | TRBV12-3/TRBV12-4 | . | CASSLRSQQGGTGELFF | TGTGCCAGCAGTTTAAGGTCTCAACAGGGAGGCACCGGGGAGCTGTTTTTT
few | TRBJ2-1 | TRBV7-2 | . | CASSFSASSYNEQFF | TGTGCCAGCAGCTTTAGCGCCTCCTCCTACAATGAGCAGTTCTTC
medium-sized | TRBJ2-6 | TRBV5-1 | . | CASSLGPRSGANVLTF | TGCGCCAGCAGCCTGGGACCGCGGTCTGGGGCCAACGTCCTGACTTTC
. | TRBJ1-3 | TRBV7-8 | . | CASSFLEGSGNTIYF | TGTGCCAGCAGCTTCCTGGAGGGCTCTGGAAACACCATATATTTT
. | TRBJ2-1 | TRBV19 | . | CASSTTMNSYNEQFF | TGTGCCAGTAGTACGACTATGAACTCCTACAATGAGCAGTTCTTC
large | TRBJ2-7 | TRBV7-8 | TRBD1 | CASSVGQAYEQYF | TGTGCCAGCAGCGTGGGACAGGCCTACGAGCAGTACTTC
. | TRBJ2-3 | TRBV29-1 | TRBD2 | CSVERTSRNTDTQYF | TGCAGCGTTGAAAGGACTAGCAGAAACACAGATACGCAGTATTTT
many | TRBJ2-1 | TRBV9 | . | CASSSPETGVYNEQFF | TGTGCCAGCAGCTCCCCCGAGACGGGAGTCTACAATGAGCAGTTCTTC
many | TRBJ1-2 | TRBV6-2/TRBV6-3 | . | CASSKRDRVIYGYTF | TGTGCCAGCAGCAAGAGGGACCGCGTTATCTATGGCTACACCTTC
. | TRBJ2-3 | TRBV12-3/TRBV12-4 | . | CASSQAVSTDTQYF | TGTGCCAGCAGCCAAGCGGTTAGCACAGATACGCAGTATTTT
many | TRBJ2-7 | TRBV3-1 | TRBD2 | CASSQVGAGFYEQYF | TGTGCCAGCAGCCAAGTAGGAGCGGGATTCTACGAGCAGTACTTC
many | TRBJ1-1 | TRBV5-1 | . | CASSLDAGQWNTEAFF | TGCGCCAGCAGCTTGGATGCGGGTCAATGGAACACTGAAGCTTTCTTT
many | TRBJ2-7 | TRBV28 | . | CASCLGGDPYEQYF | TGTGCCAGCTGTTTAGGGGGAGACCCCTACGAGCAGTACTTC
many | TRBJ2-1 | TRBV11-2 | . | CASSLDVGLPYNEQFF | TGTGCCAGCAGCTTAGACGTCGGGCTACCCTACAATGAGCAGTTCTTC
many | TRBJ2-6 | TRBV12-3/TRBV12-4 | TRBD1 | CASSRQGISGANVLTF | TGTGCCAGCAGCCGACAGGGTATCTCTGGGGCCAACGTCCTGACTTTC
many | TRBJ2-2 | TRBV19 | . | CASEERGGTGELFF | TGTGCCAGCGAAGAGAGGGGGGGCACCGGGGAGCTGTTTTTT
few | TRBJ2-3 | TRBV20-1 | TRBD1 | CSADTGATTDTQYF | TGCAGTGCGGATACAGGGGCGACCACAGATACGCAGTATTTT
many | TRBJ2-7 | TRBV5-4 | TRBD2 | CASSLGLAGSSYEQYF | TGTGCCAGCAGCTTGGGGCTAGCGGGATCCTCCTACGAGCAGTACTTC
large | TRBJ1-1 | TRBV20-1 | . | CSARWGGEAAEAFF | TGCAGTGCTAGATGGGGGGGAGAAGCGGCTGAAGCTTTCTTT
medium-sized | TRBJ1-2 | TRBV12-3/TRBV12-4 | TRBD1 | CASSLGTESYGYTF | TGTGCCAGCAGCCTAGGGACAGAGAGCTATGGCTACACCTTC
many | TRBJ2-5 | TRBV10-3 | . | CASRDSQETQYF | TGTGCCAGCCGGGACTCCCAAGAGACCCAGTACTTC
. | TRBJ1-6 | TRBV15 | TRBD1 | CATSRGDRGFSPLHF | TGTGCCACCAGCAGGGGGGACAGAGGGTTTTCACCCCTCCACTTT
many | TRBJ1-3 | TRBV9 | . | CASSSRRETGNTIYF | TGTGCCAGCAGCTCCCGCCGAGAGACTGGAAACACCATATATTTT
many | TRBJ2-1 | TRBV30 | TRBD2 | CAWSLGRGRFF | TGTGCCTGGAGCCTAGGGAGGGGTCGGTTCTTC
medium-sized | TRBJ1-2 | TRBV4-1 | . | CASSQDRLTAPYGYTF | TGCGCCAGCAGCCAGGATAGACTGACAGCTCCCTATGGCTACACCTTC
few | TRBJ1-1 | TRBV5-6 | . | CASSFTLRDTEAFF | TGTGCCAGCAGCTTTACCCTGAGGGACACTGAAGCTTTCTTT
many | TRBJ1-5 | TRBV28 | . | CASSLGNSNQPQHF | TGTGCCAGCAGTTTGGGGAATAGCAATCAGCCCCAGCATTTT
large | TRBJ2-2 | TRBV7-3 | . | CASSLSKVVNTGELFF | TGTGCCAGCAGCTTAAGTAAGGTGGTGAACACCGGGGAGCTGTTTTTT
many | TRBJ1-2 | TRBV27 | . | CASSLGGDGYTF | TGTGCCAGCAGTTTGGGCGGGGATGGCTACACCTTC
few | TRBJ2-7 | TRBV2 | . | CASNTRGLVYEQYF | TGTGCCAGCAACACGAGGGGGTTGGTATACGAGCAGTACTTC
many | TRBJ2-2 | TRBV4-3 | . | CATSPGNANTGELFF | TGCGCCACCAGCCCTGGGAACGCGAACACCGGGGAGCTGTTTTTT
. | TRBJ2-3 | TRBV11-2 | . | CANSFTLVPNTDTQYF | TGTGCCAACAGCTTTACGCTAGTCCCTAACACAGATACGCAGTATTTT
many | TRBJ2-3 | TRBV20-1 | TRBD1 | CSAHRGTSTDTQYF | TGCAGTGCCCACAGGGGGACTAGCACAGATACGCAGTATTTT
medium-sized | TRBJ1-3 | TRBV7-2 | TRBD1 | CASSWDRVTGNTIYF | TGTGCCAGCAGCTGGGACAGGGTTACTGGAAACACCATATATTTT
many | TRBJ2-5 | TRBV27 | TRBD2 | CASREWGGQETQYF | TGTGCCAGCAGGGAGTGGGGGGGTCAAGAGACCCAGTACTTC
many | TRBJ1-5 | TRBV29-1 | . | CSVGGRDQPQHF | TGCAGCGTTGGTGGGAGGGATCAGCCCCAGCATTTT
few | TRBJ1-4 | TRBV12-3/TRBV12-4 | . | CASSLQGLRNEKLFF | TGTGCCAGCAGTTTACAGGGACTGAGGAATGAAAAACTGTTTTTT
. | TRBJ2-1 | TRBV24-1 | TRBD1 | CATSDPRQGNEQFF | TGTGCCACCAGTGACCCCCGACAGGGCAATGAGCAGTTCTTC
few | TRBJ1-6 | TRBV7-4 | . | CASSLRTENNSPLHF | TGTGCCAGCAGCTTACGGACAGAGAATAATTCACCCCTCCACTTT
many | TRBJ2-7 | TRBV3-1 | . | CASSSREGQGGEQYF | TGTGCCAGCAGCTCCCGTGAGGGTCAGGGGGGCGAGCAGTACTTC
many | TRBJ2-7 | TRBV13 | . | CASSLDDEQYF | TGTGCCAGCAGCTTAGATGACGAGCAGTACTTC
many | TRBJ2-1 | TRBV21-1 | . | CASSNNGLYEQFF | TGTGCCAGCAGCAATAACGGCCTTTATGAGCAGTTCTTC
few | TRBJ1-2 | TRBV3-1 | TRBD1 | CASSPSPGQNYYGYTF | TGTGCCAGCAGCCCATCCCCGGGACAGAACTACTATGGCTACACCTTC
many | TRBJ2-1 | TRBV20-1 | TRBD2 | CSALTSGGLNEQFF | TGCAGTGCCCTAACTAGCGGGGGGCTGAATGAGCAGTTCTTC
many | TRBJ2-3 | TRBV11-3 | . | CASSLERGDTQYF | TGTGCCAGCAGCTTAGAACGGGGGGATACGCAGTATTTT
many | TRBJ2-2 | TRBV5-1 | . | CASSLEISPMTGELFF | TGCGCCAGCAGCTTGGAAATCTCCCCCATGACAGGGGAGCTGTTTTTT
many | TRBJ2-7 | TRBV5-1 | TRBD2 | CASSLEGLEDEQYF | TGCGCCAGCAGCTTGGAAGGACTAGAAGACGAGCAGTACTTC
. | TRBJ2-1 | TRBV9 | TRBD2 | CASSVLAGLRYEQFF | TGTGCCAGCAGCGTATTAGCGGGGTTACGCTATGAGCAGTTCTTC
many | TRBJ1-5 | TRBV10-3 | TRBD1 | CAISPTGDGQPQHF | TGTGCCATCAGTCCCACAGGGGACGGTCAGCCCCAGCATTTT
. | TRBJ2-1 | TRBV6-1 | . | CASSASRFLGDEQFF | TGTGCCAGCAGTGCATCCCGGTTCCTAGGGGATGAGCAGTTCTTC
many | TRBJ2-2 | TRBV20-1 | TRBD2 | CSAWKGSGRNTGELFF | TGCAGTGCTTGGAAGGGGAGCGGGAGAAACACCGGGGAGCTGTTTTTT
medium-sized | TRBJ2-3 | TRBV6-1 | . | CASSEWRGSSTDTQYF | TGTGCCAGCAGTGAGTGGAGGGGGAGTAGCACAGATACGCAGTATTTT
many | TRBJ2-1 | TRBV19 | TRBD2 | CASGSGSVFNEQFF | TGTGCCAGTGGCAGCGGGAGCGTCTTTAATGAGCAGTTCTTC
many | TRBJ2-5 | TRBV4-1 | . | CASSHARGTQYF | TGCGCCAGCAGCCACGCCAGAGGGACCCAGTACTTC